This T cell receptor (beta chain) appears in the sequencing data of a study of cytomegalovirus exposure and HLA in healthy donors listed by TCRdb under 2017. Looking at the study overall: An earlier analysis of some 620 of the donors reported 276 Gb of sequence data and 95 million to 140 million unique TCR beta sequences obtained from around 190 million T cells. An early release that covered about 600 HLA-typed donors contained about 290 gigabases of sequencing data and about 93 million unique TCR sequences. The genetic ancestry cluster associated with self-reported Caucasian donors included 81% of the 398 genotyped donors. The aim of the study was to test whether cataloging public T cell receptors could identify signatures of past pathogen exposure. The T cell repertoires of about 700 subjects were profiled by immunosequencing and related to cytomegalovirus serostatus. A separate validation cohort of more than 100 different subjects was used in addition to the roughly 670-subject first cohort. To predict cytomegalovirus infection status, the study brought together high-throughput TCR immunosequencing, statistical association of individual TCRs with disease status, and machine learning. A later analysis re-examined previously published TCR beta repertoires from roughly 650 donors and added high-resolution HLA genotyping to investigate patterns of TCR occurrence. In the later analysis, no new phenotypic data were used to find candidate immune exposures; instead, reliance was placed on TCR beta sequences and their occurrence across donors. To decide whether each TCR beta V gene segment behaved as functional or pseudogenic, an earlier analysis of fewer than 750 of the donors relied on high-throughput TCR beta sequencing. Donor age, sex, ethnicity and CMV serostatus were compiled alongside the repertoire data. In a later genetic analysis, genome-wide SNP genotypes for about 65% of the 666 donors were used, and that subset was treated as a discovery cohort. Every discovery cohort repertoire had been produced on one sequencing platform. Class I and class II HLA loci were covered by the typing at four-digit resolution. Typing coverage varied by locus: roughly 620-640 donors for A, B, C, DRB1 and DQB1; 522 for DQA1; nearly 610 for DPA1; more than 450 for DPB1. Because of strong linkage in the cohort, a few DR-DQ haplotypes were treated as single units for association and clustering. Among 398 genotyped donors of the cohort, an average of around 240,000 unique TCR beta nucleotide sequences were sequenced per donor, around 18% of them non-productive.

The cohort was made up of hundreds of healthy bone marrow donors. Cohort members were all nominally healthy when sampled, although unrecorded immune exposures were likely present. The donor was CMV seronegative and was included in the group of a few hundred seronegative cohort members. Each donor provided a peripheral blood sample, and peripheral blood mononuclear cells were used for TCR beta sequencing. The Qiagen DNeasy Blood Extraction Kit was used to extract genomic DNA from the blood cell samples. To prepare the library, the immunoSEQ multiplex PCR assay was applied. For the multiplex PCR, a mixture combining 60 forward primers for TCR Vbeta segments and 13 reverse primers for TCR Jbeta segments was used. The CDR3 region of rearranged TCR beta genes was amplified from genomic DNA with a multiplex PCR assay. The Illumina HiSeq System was used to sequence the amplified TCR beta libraries as 87-base-pair reads. As for the original processing: A later analysis tallied tens of millions of unique TCR beta chains across the 660 or so repertoires, and 10 million to 11 million of those chains were shared by two or more donors. Raw reads were error-corrected and collapsed into unique sequences with a nearest-neighbor algorithm that merged closely related sequences to remove PCR and sequencing errors. Alignment of CDR3 sequences to IMGT reference sequences was used to assign V, D and J gene segments. Each retained sequence needed at least a six-nucleotide match to both a V gene segment and a J gene segment. Rearrangements were classified as productive when the CDR3 lacked stop codons and remained in frame with V and J, and all other rearrangements were classified as non-productive. Following IMGT convention, CDR3 was defined as the stretch from the second conserved V-encoded cysteine to the conserved J-encoded phenylalanine. In an earlier analysis of around 640 of the donors, sequences lacking an unambiguous match to a single V gene segment were excluded. An earlier analysis of around 600 of the donors classified V segments as functional when productive rearrangements were above 56.7% and as segregating when the standard deviation between donors was above 5%. A statistical classification framework was built to diagnose cytomegalovirus status from the catalog of TCR beta chain sequences. A later analysis assigned V and J genes by comparing TCR nucleotide sequences with IMGT/GENE-DB human TR gene sequences. In a later analysis, CDR3 sequences and most-parsimonious VDJ recombination scenarios were assigned using the TCRdist pipeline. In a later analysis, each TCR beta chain was defined by its CDR3 amino acid sequence together with its V-gene family, and reads without a unique V-gene family were excluded. A later analysis removed roughly 590 highly shared, low-generation-probability nucleotide sequences to deal with suspected cross-contamination and a sequencing artifact. For each public chain, a later analysis derived a clonal expansion index from normalized ranks of inferred template counts within each repertoire. In a later analysis, generation probabilities were computed using a VDJ recombination model fitted to out-of-frame rearrangements, and the results were checked against IGoR. In a later analysis, TCR-TCR, TCR-HLA and TCR-CMV co-occurrence was scored with hypergeometric tests, and a repertoire-size bias correction was applied to TCR pairs. A later analysis estimated false discovery rates by permuting HLA or CMV assignments 20 times. In a later analysis, co-occurring TCRs were grouped using DBSCAN, with TCRdist sequence similarity added in when clustering inside HLA-allele-positive subsets. Co-occurrence clustering excluded repertoires with fewer than 30,000 or more than 120,000 public chains, plus five with anomalous nucleotide sharing. TCRdb's version of the immuneACCESS table is confined to in-frame rearrangements and falls short of the full clone set. An unresolved V gene accounts for under half of the shortfall where checked; the remainder is of unknown origin. V and J calls and clone size come straight from that table; D and trimming were deduced from the DNA. The sample's table lists a count of 100,000 to 150,000 clones. The ten biggest clones cover less than 2% of the sample.

The CDR3 measures 16 amino acids from cysteine to phenylalanine. Only the CDR3 region is kept as DNA, spanning 48 bases read in frame from base 1. Broader findings and caveats from the paper: In a later analysis, HLA-associated TCR beta chains were found to be more clonally expanded and to have lower generation probabilities than equally common non-associated chains. Broadly in line with IMGT annotations, most TCR beta V segments showed up in productive rearrangements about 90% or about 30% of the time in an earlier analysis of several hundred of the donors. The study gave a list of 150 to 200 TCR beta chains associated with cytomegalovirus. Cytomegalovirus status was reported to be diagnosed by the classifier with high specificity and sensitivity in both the original and validation cohorts. According to a later analysis, most CMV-associated TCR beta chains appeared to be HLA-restricted, and the HLA associations seemed to be driven largely by CMV exposure. A later genetic analysis associated a missense DCLRE1C variant with V-gene and J-gene trimming of TCR beta chains, and an independent cohort replicated the association. In vitro tests confirmed that a few of the cytomegalovirus-associated TCR beta chains recognize cytomegalovirus antigens. Roughly uniform sequencing depth across donors was assumed in presence/absence analyses, although this assumption may not hold. A later analysis associated about 18,000 TCR beta sequences with specific HLA alleles at a false discovery rate of 0.05. In this cohort, only TCR beta chains were sequenced, and detectable features were limited by the absence of alpha or paired-chain data. While some public TCRs were present in many individuals, most TCR sequences turned up only very rarely across donors. A further reported finding was that TCR beta sequences accurately predicted the HLA-A and HLA-B alleles for most subjects in the first cohort. The earlier analysis of approximately 590 of the donors excluded some 15 rarely observed V segments, including chromosome 9 orphons, because counts were too low. A later genetic analysis reported fewer N-insertions in productive TCRs among donors in an Asian-associated ancestry cluster than the roughly 720-donor mean. For the cohort, immune exposure information was limited to CMV serostatus. Linkage disequilibrium might explain the correlated functional status among segregating V segments, but an unknown experimental factor could not be ruled out. The sequencing pipeline was judged likely to have produced a cluster of highly shared sequence variants as a technical artifact. It was suggested by the authors that the approach could potentially be generalized to other disease states and immunological phenotypes. When HLA alleles, especially DR and DQ, strongly co-occurred, attributing TCR associations to individual alleles was difficult. Because HLA typing was missing for some donors at each locus, association tests included only the typed subset. In a later analysis, the rate of TCR association differed among HLA loci, with DRB1 alleles having the most associated TCRs and HLA-C alleles having the fewest. In a later analysis, several top co-occurrence clusters were reported to appear linked to parvovirus B19, influenza, CMV and Epstein-Barr virus. Some IMGT-functional V segments, including TRBV6-2 and TRBV6-3, could not be distinguished by the 87-base-pair reads and were therefore excluded.

With regard to this clone: There is no known antigen for this receptor.

The V and J segments used are TRBV21-1 and TRBJ2-5; the table calls TRBD2, which could not be checked here. TRBV21-1 is classified as a pseudogene. Sequencing used PBMCs. The sequence derives from a man between 18 and 29 years old in good health and CMV-seronegative. The DNA sequence is as follows: TGTGCCAGCAGCCCTGGAATACGCGGGGCCCAAGAGACCCAGTACTTC. Translated, this gives CASSPGIRGAQETQYF.